Listed below are T cell receptor beta chains from one sample, sequenced in a study of T cells in Graves' hyperthyroidism and ophthalmopathy. Each CDR3 protein is one row after TCRdb ran MiXCR on the multiplex PCR reads. The sample contains 640,000 or so distinct CDR3 sequences, approximately 15% of which appear only once. The sample was blood. The receptors shown here come from a woman under 30 with Graves' ophthalmopathy. The CDR3 runs from the conserved cysteine through the conserved F or W. Each record gives: V gene, J gene, D gene, clone size, CDR3 DNA, CDR3 protein. D genes are given only for firm matches. For some rows the clone size is stated as once, few or many, or as a class when expanded; others skip it.

v_gene: TRBV9
j_gene: TRBJ1-1
d_gene: TRBD1
abundance: few
CDR3nt: TGTGCCAGCAGCGGTGGGACAGGACTGAACACTGAAGCTTTCTTT
CDR3aa: CASSGGTGLNTEAFF

v_gene: TRBV20-1
j_gene: TRBJ1-2
d_gene: -
abundance: few
CDR3nt: TGCAGTGCTAGAGTGGGAGGGAACCTTTTGAGCTACACCTTC
CDR3aa: CSARVGGNLLSYTF

v_gene: TRBV18
j_gene: TRBJ1-5
d_gene: TRBD1
abundance: many
CDR3nt: TGTGCCAGCTCACTACAGGGGGCCGATCAGCCCCAGCATTTT
CDR3aa: CASSLQGADQPQHF

v_gene: TRBV12-3/TRBV12-4
j_gene: TRBJ1-2
d_gene: TRBD1
abundance: many
CDR3nt: TGTGCCAGCAGTCCCTTCACCGGACAGGGGGCGCGGGGCTACACCTTC
CDR3aa: CASSPFTGQGARGYTF

v_gene: TRBV28
j_gene: TRBJ2-1
d_gene: TRBD2
abundance: many
CDR3nt: TGTGCCAGCAGTTCCGGACTAGCGGGAGTCAGTAATGAGCAGTTCTTC
CDR3aa: CASSSGLAGVSNEQFF

v_gene: TRBV7-8
j_gene: TRBJ2-5
d_gene: TRBD2
abundance: -
CDR3nt: TGTGCCAGCAGCTTAGCTATTAGTGGGAGGGTGGAGACCCAGTACTTC
CDR3aa: CASSLAISGRVETQYF

v_gene: TRBV4-1
j_gene: TRBJ1-2
d_gene: TRBD1
abundance: -
CDR3nt: TGCGCCAGCAGCCAAGTGGGGACAGGAAGAACCTATGGCTACACCTTC
CDR3aa: CASSQVGTGRTYGYTF

v_gene: TRBV6-2/TRBV6-3
j_gene: TRBJ2-1
d_gene: -
abundance: many
CDR3nt: TGTGCCAGCAGTTCCCATAGACAGGGCTTTTCCTTAGCGGGACTTTACAATGAGCAGTTCTTC
CDR3aa: CASSSHRQGFSLAGLYNEQFF

v_gene: TRBV6-1
j_gene: TRBJ1-2
d_gene: -
abundance: many
CDR3nt: TGTGCCAGCAGCCCCACCGTAGGGGTTTCAAGTGGCTACACCTTC
CDR3aa: CASSPTVGVSSGYTF

v_gene: TRBV30
j_gene: TRBJ1-1
d_gene: -
abundance: many
CDR3nt: TGTGCCTGGAGCCCTTGGGGGCAGGTGAACACTGAAGCTTTCTTT
CDR3aa: CAWSPWGQVNTEAFF

v_gene: TRBV4-1
j_gene: TRBJ2-1
d_gene: -
abundance: few
CDR3nt: TGCGCCAGCAGCCCCAGTGGGGGGGCGCGTTTGGTTGAGCAGTTCTTC
CDR3aa: CASSPSGGARLVEQFF

v_gene: TRBV20-1
j_gene: TRBJ1-2
d_gene: -
abundance: many
CDR3nt: TGCAGTGCTAGACGGCCCGGACAGCGGACAAACTATGGCTACACCTTC
CDR3aa: CSARRPGQRTNYGYTF

v_gene: TRBV19
j_gene: TRBJ2-1
d_gene: -
abundance: many
CDR3nt: TGTGCCAGTAGTATAGACGGCTTCCCCTCCTACAATGAGCAGTTCTTC
CDR3aa: CASSIDGFPSYNEQFF

v_gene: TRBV30
j_gene: TRBJ1-1
d_gene: -
abundance: many
CDR3nt: TGTGCCTGGACATGGGGCAGGGGAAACACTGAAGCTTTCTTT
CDR3aa: CAWTWGRGNTEAFF

v_gene: TRBV11-2
j_gene: TRBJ2-7
d_gene: -
abundance: many
CDR3nt: TGTGCCAGCAGCTTAGATCGGAGTCGGTACGAGCAGTACTTC
CDR3aa: CASSLDRSRYEQYF

v_gene: TRBV7-3
j_gene: TRBJ2-1
d_gene: TRBD2
abundance: -
CDR3nt: TGTGCCAGCAGCTTACGTGGGACTAACCAGGCAGGTGAGCAGTTCTTC
CDR3aa: CASSLRGTNQAGEQFF

v_gene: TRBV6-1
j_gene: TRBJ1-1
d_gene: TRBD1
abundance: many
CDR3nt: TGTGCCAGCAGTCCCGGGACAGGTTTGAACACTGAAGCTTTCTTT
CDR3aa: CASSPGTGLNTEAFF

v_gene: TRBV7-3
j_gene: TRBJ2-7
d_gene: -
abundance: many
CDR3nt: TGTGCCAGCAGCTTAAAAGGCGGGGCAACCTACGAGCAGTACTTC
CDR3aa: CASSLKGGATYEQYF

v_gene: TRBV20-1
j_gene: TRBJ2-3
d_gene: TRBD2
abundance: -
CDR3nt: TGCAGTGCTAGGTTAGCGGGAGGCGGAGAAGATACGCAGTATTTT
CDR3aa: CSARLAGGGEDTQYF

v_gene: TRBV6-1
j_gene: TRBJ1-2
d_gene: -
abundance: -
CDR3nt: TGTGCCAGCAGTTATAGAGAAGACTATGGCTACACCTTC
CDR3aa: CASSYREDYGYTF

v_gene: TRBV20-1
j_gene: TRBJ2-7
d_gene: TRBD2
abundance: -
CDR3nt: TGCAGTGCTAGAGACCCCTTTACTAGCGGAGGCTCGTACGAGCAGTACTTC
CDR3aa: CSARDPFTSGGSYEQYF

v_gene: TRBV10-3
j_gene: TRBJ2-3
d_gene: -
abundance: many
CDR3nt: TGTGCCATCAGGACTTACTTCGAGGCAGATACGCAGTATTTT
CDR3aa: CAIRTYFEADTQYF

v_gene: TRBV9
j_gene: TRBJ1-1
d_gene: -
abundance: -
CDR3nt: TGTGCCAGCAGCGTAGGCAGGGTGAACACTGAAGCTTTCTTT
CDR3aa: CASSVGRVNTEAFF

v_gene: TRBV3-1
j_gene: TRBJ2-2
d_gene: -
abundance: -
CDR3nt: TGTGCCAGCAGCCAACAGACGGGGACCGGGGAGCTGTTTTTT
CDR3aa: CASSQQTGTGELFF

v_gene: TRBV19
j_gene: TRBJ1-1
d_gene: -
abundance: few
CDR3nt: TGTGCCAGTAGTGACAGGAGGAACACTGAAGCTTTCTTT
CDR3aa: CASSDRRNTEAFF

v_gene: TRBV3-1
j_gene: TRBJ2-5
d_gene: -
abundance: many
CDR3nt: TGTGCCAGCAGCCCAACAGGGATCCAAGAGACCCAGTACTTC
CDR3aa: CASSPTGIQETQYF

v_gene: TRBV20-1
j_gene: TRBJ1-2
d_gene: TRBD1
abundance: few
CDR3nt: TGCAGTGCAAGAACCCAACAGGGGCCGGATGGCTACACCTTC
CDR3aa: CSARTQQGPDGYTF

v_gene: TRBV11-2
j_gene: TRBJ1-1
d_gene: -
abundance: many
CDR3nt: TGTGCCAGCAGCTTAGATCCGTCCAGGGCCACTGAAGCTTTCTTT
CDR3aa: CASSLDPSRATEAFF

v_gene: TRBV5-1
j_gene: TRBJ2-3
d_gene: -
abundance: -
CDR3nt: TGCGCCAGCAGCTGGGGACGGACTAGCACAGATACGCAGTATTTT
CDR3aa: CASSWGRTSTDTQYF

v_gene: TRBV7-2
j_gene: TRBJ2-5
d_gene: -
abundance: many
CDR3nt: TGTGCCAGCAGCTTAAGTCCGGGTTACCAAGAGACCCAGTACTTC
CDR3aa: CASSLSPGYQETQYF

v_gene: TRBV27
j_gene: TRBJ2-7
d_gene: TRBD2
abundance: -
CDR3nt: TGTGCCAGCAGTTTAACGGGAGGAAGGTACGAGCAGTACTTC
CDR3aa: CASSLTGGRYEQYF

v_gene: TRBV20-1
j_gene: TRBJ2-3
d_gene: -
abundance: -
CDR3nt: TGCAGTGCTAGAGGGGAATCGTTTAGCACAGATACGCAGTATTTT
CDR3aa: CSARGESFSTDTQYF

v_gene: TRBV28
j_gene: TRBJ1-2
d_gene: -
abundance: many
CDR3nt: TGTGCCAGCAGTAGTCGAGGGGTTTATGGCTACACCTTC
CDR3aa: CASSSRGVYGYTF

v_gene: TRBV12-3/TRBV12-4
j_gene: TRBJ2-7
d_gene: TRBD2
abundance: many
CDR3nt: TGTGCCAGCAGTTTTGGGACTAGCGACTACGAGCAGTACTTC
CDR3aa: CASSFGTSDYEQYF

v_gene: TRBV6-1
j_gene: TRBJ1-6
d_gene: TRBD1
abundance: few
CDR3nt: TGTGCCAGCAGCCCGGACAGGTTCTCCTATAATTCACCCCTCCACTTT
CDR3aa: CASSPDRFSYNSPLHF

v_gene: TRBV30
j_gene: TRBJ2-5
d_gene: TRBD1
abundance: many
CDR3nt: TGTGCCTGGAGCCTAGACTTACAGGGGGCCGGGGAGACCCAGTACTTC
CDR3aa: CAWSLDLQGAGETQYF

v_gene: TRBV30
j_gene: TRBJ2-7
d_gene: TRBD1
abundance: many
CDR3nt: TGTGCCTGGAGTGGGCAGGGGGTACTGTACGAGCAGTACTTC
CDR3aa: CAWSGQGVLYEQYF

v_gene: TRBV15
j_gene: TRBJ1-1
d_gene: -
abundance: few
CDR3nt: TGTGCCACCAGCAGAGGGGAGGGAACGACTTTCTTT
CDR3aa: CATSRGEGTTFF

v_gene: TRBV6-1
j_gene: TRBJ2-1
d_gene: -
abundance: -
CDR3nt: TGTGCCAGCAGTTCCATTGGACAGAACCCCTACAATGAGCAGTTCTTC
CDR3aa: CASSSIGQNPYNEQFF

v_gene: TRBV7-2
j_gene: TRBJ2-5
d_gene: TRBD1
abundance: many
CDR3nt: TGTGCCAGCAGCTTAGGAGGCCGGACAGGGGGCGGGGAGACCCAGTACTTC
CDR3aa: CASSLGGRTGGGETQYF

v_gene: TRBV28
j_gene: TRBJ1-4
d_gene: -
abundance: -
CDR3nt: TGTGCCACCGCCGGGACAAATGAAAAACTGTTTTTT
CDR3aa: CATAGTNEKLFF

v_gene: TRBV9
j_gene: TRBJ2-1
d_gene: -
abundance: -
CDR3nt: TGTGCCAGCAGCGTCACCCAATACAATGAGCAGTTCTTC
CDR3aa: CASSVTQYNEQFF

v_gene: TRBV5-6
j_gene: TRBJ1-1
d_gene: TRBD1
abundance: many
CDR3nt: TGTGCCAGCAGCTTGGTGACAGGGGGTCGCACTGAAGCTTTCTTT
CDR3aa: CASSLVTGGRTEAFF

v_gene: TRBV27
j_gene: TRBJ2-3
d_gene: TRBD2
abundance: -
CDR3nt: TGTGCCAGCAACCCTAGCGGTAGCACAGATGCGCAGTATTTT
CDR3aa: CASNPSGSTDAQYF

v_gene: TRBV20-1
j_gene: TRBJ2-1
d_gene: TRBD2
abundance: -
CDR3nt: TGCAGCCCCCGGACTAGTCGGAACAATGAGCAGTTCTTC
CDR3aa: CSPRTSRNNEQFF

v_gene: TRBV24-1
j_gene: TRBJ2-1
d_gene: -
abundance: few
CDR3nt: TGTGCCACCAGTGATCCCGGGGGATCAAGCTCCTACAATGAGCAGTTCTTC
CDR3aa: CATSDPGGSSSYNEQFF

v_gene: TRBV19
j_gene: TRBJ1-1
d_gene: -
abundance: -
CDR3nt: TGTGCCAGTAGAGTCTCCAACACTGAAGCTTTCTTT
CDR3aa: CASRVSNTEAFF

v_gene: TRBV12-3/TRBV12-4
j_gene: TRBJ1-2
d_gene: -
abundance: many
CDR3nt: TGTGCCAGCAGTTTTTGGGTGACAGGCAGAATCTATGGCTACACCTTC
CDR3aa: CASSFWVTGRIYGYTF

v_gene: TRBV7-9
j_gene: TRBJ2-6
d_gene: TRBD1
abundance: -
CDR3nt: TGTGCCAGCAGCCGCCCCAAAAGAGACAGGGCCGAGGTATCTGGGGCCAACGTCCTGACTTTC
CDR3aa: CASSRPKRDRAEVSGANVLTF

v_gene: TRBV20-1
j_gene: TRBJ1-5
d_gene: -
abundance: many
CDR3nt: TGCAGTGCCCACGGGGGCAATCAGCCCCAGCATTTT
CDR3aa: CSAHGGNQPQHF

v_gene: TRBV29-1
j_gene: TRBJ2-1
d_gene: TRBD1
abundance: many
CDR3nt: TGCAGCGTTGTGACAGGGGGCTTTTACAATGAGCAGTTCTTC
CDR3aa: CSVVTGGFYNEQFF

v_gene: TRBV27
j_gene: TRBJ2-7
d_gene: TRBD1
abundance: many
CDR3nt: TGTGCCAGCAGTTGGGGACAGGGGAACTACGAGCAGTACTTC
CDR3aa: CASSWGQGNYEQYF